What follows are 14 T cell receptor beta chains derived from one specimen sequenced in a study of cytomegalovirus exposure and HLA in healthy donors. The PCR used 60 Vbeta and 13 Jbeta primers. Using immunoSEQ multiplex PCR, the repertoire was profiled, and TCRdb retains in-frame clones only, with some absent. The sample records approximately 110,000 clones, roughly 77% being singletons. Material for sequencing was PBMCs. These receptors were obtained from a woman aged 25 to 45 in good health and CMV-seronegative.

The gene calls are TRBV18 and TRBJ1-2, with 12 bases identical to TRBD1. Germline values: CDR1 KGHSH, CDR2 LQKENI. J lost 7 bases, V lost 3 bases, and 6 bases had no gene match. The CDR3 covers 15 residues. The CDR3: CASSPTGTGGSGYTF. DNA for the CDR3: TGTGCCAGCTCACCGACCGGGACAGGGGGCTCTGGCTACACCTTC.

This CDR3 is CASSYTDNTGELFF. Here the CDR3 DNA reads TGTGCCAGCAGTTACACAGATAACACCGGGGAGCTGTTTTTT. This rearrangement joins TRBV6-5 to TRBJ2-2; D gene uncertain. The CDR3 spans 14 residues. Germline values: CDR1 MNHEY, CDR2 SVGAGI. The germline V and J ends were trimmed by 2 bases and 2 bases, with 6 bases remaining between them.

A note on this clone: At the DNA level, this CDR3 is encoded by other sequences in the same sample as well. V and J are TRBV12-5 and TRBJ2-7; no clear D gene. Trimming left V 2 bases short and J 4 bases short, with 6 bases between. Germline V gene data show CDR1 as LGHNT and CDR2 as FRNRAP. The CDR3 covers 12 residues. Here the CDR3 reads CASGLSSYEQYF. In DNA, the CDR3 is TGTGCTAGTGGTTTGTCCTCGTACGAGCAGTACTTC.

This clone appeared once. The V and J genes are TRBV13 and TRBJ2-1; 11 nucleotides line up with TRBD1. The CDR3 contains 14 residues. Germline V gives CDR1 PRHDT, CDR2 FYEKMQ (reference sequence). The V and J ends lost 5 bases and 8 bases, in that order; junction bases with no gene match: 5. CDR3 bases: TGTGCCAGCAGCCCCTGGACAGGGGGCTATGAGCAGTTCTTC. The encoded protein is CASSPWTGGYEQFF.

The chain is built from TRBV7-2 and TRBJ1-2; no clear D gene. Germline V gene sequence: CDR1 SGHTA, CDR2 FQGNSA. This CDR3 contains 13 residues. The V end lost 0 bases, the J end lost 6 bases, and 8 bases lay between the germline ends. The CDR3 DNA reads TGTGCCAGCAGCTTAGCCTCGCGGAATGGCTACACCTTC. Its protein product is CASSLASRNGYTF. The complete variable domain, with remaining parts taken from reference TRBV7-2 and TRBJ1-2, reads GAGVSQSPSNKVTEKGKDVELRCDPISGHTALYWYRQSLGQGLEFLIYFQGNSAPDKSGLPSDRFSAERTGGSVSTLTIQRTQQEDSAVYLCASSLASRNGYTFGSGTRLTVV.

In its sample, this clone was seen once. This chain uses TRBV6-5 with TRBJ2-3; tentative D call: TRBD1 (5 bases). Germline V lookup: CDR1 MNHEY, CDR2 SVGAGI. Trimming removed 10 bases at V and 1 base at J, with 12 bases between. This CDR3 contains 13 residues. DNA of the CDR3: TGTGCCACGCAGACAGATCGCACAGATACGCAGTATTTT. It is translated as CATQTDRTDTQYF.

CDR3 in amino acids: CASSFLAGAYNEQFF. DNA of the CDR3: TGCGCCAGCAGCTTTCTAGCGGGGGCCTACAATGAGCAGTTCTTC. The V gene is TRBV5-1, the J gene TRBJ2-1; 10 bases match TRBD2. Losses at the gene ends were 2 bases for V and 2 bases for J; bases not matched to a gene: 1. Germline values: CDR1 SGHRS, CDR2 YFSETQ. The CDR3 has 15 amino acids.

The V and J genes are TRBV27 and TRBJ2-1; D not certain. V was shortened by 4 bases and J by 8 bases, with 6 bases between the two germline ends. Germline values: CDR1 MNHEY, CDR2 SMNVEV (reference sequence). The CDR3 is 11 residues long. CDR3 DNA sequence: TGTGCCAGCAGTTCTTACTATGAGCAGTTCTTC. Translation gives CASSSYYEQFF.

This clone was observed a few times. This chain links TRBV9 with TRBJ2-3; D is unresolved. The CDR3 runs to 13 residues. The V gene lost 0 bases and the J gene lost 4 bases, with 6 bases spanning the gap. CDR1 and CDR2 (germline): SGDLS, YYNGEE. In DNA, the CDR3 is TGTGCCAGCAGCGTAGGTTCCTCAGATACGCAGTATTTT. This gives the protein CASSVGSSDTQYF. Drawing the rest from reference TRBV9 and TRBJ2-3, the complete variable domain is DSGVTQTPKHLITATGQRVTLRCSPRSGDLSVYWYQQSLDQGLQFLIQYYNGEERAKGNILERFSAQQFPDLHSELNLSSLELGDSALYFCASSVGSSDTQYFGPGTRLTVL.

The chain is built from TRBV7-8 and TRBJ1-3; weak D call: TRBD1 (5 bases). There are 17 residues in the CDR3. In germline, CDR1 is SGHVS, CDR2 FQNEAQ. Trimming left V 5 bases short and J 3 bases short, with 20 bases between. CDR3 DNA: TGTGCCAGCAGCCCCCGATCTAGGGGCGCAGGTGGAAACACCATATATTTT. Residues: CASSPRSRGAGGNTIYF.

V and J are TRBV9 and TRBJ2-1, with TRBD2 matching over 11 bases. The J segment lost 4 bases and the V segment lost 3 bases, leaving 6 bases of the junction unmatched. The germline gives CDR1 SGDLS, CDR2 YYNGEE. The CDR3 is 16 residues long. Here the CDR3 reads CASSAVAGGGYNEQFF. CDR3 bases: TGTGCCAGCAGCGCCGTAGCGGGGGGGGGTTACAATGAGCAGTTCTTC.

V usage is TRBV19 and J usage is TRBJ1-2, with no clear D. This CDR3 has 15 residues. V was trimmed by 6 bases and J by 5 bases, leaving 19 bases between them. Germline-derived CDR1 and CDR2 are LNHDA and SQIVND (reference sequence). CDR3 in DNA: TGTGCCAGTAGCCAAGCTTTATCATTAGCTTATGGCTACACCTTC. Its translation: CASSQALSLAYGYTF.

V gene TRBV7-8 combines with J gene TRBJ1-5, with a weak D call TRBD1 (6 bases). V was cut by 5 bases and J by 5 bases, with 16 bases left in between. The CDR3 has 15 amino acids. Germline loops: CDR1 SGHVS, CDR2 FQNEAQ. The CDR3 here is CASSRGTLGDQPQHF. As DNA, the CDR3 is TGTGCCAGCAGCCGAGGGACATTAGGAGATCAGCCCCAGCATTTT.

V is TRBV11-3 and J is TRBJ2-3; D is perhaps TRBD1 (6 bases). The ends were cut back, 3 bases at V and 5 bases at J, with 15 bases in the middle. The CDR3 sequence is 15 residues long. The germline gives CDR1 SGHNT, CDR2 YENEEA. This CDR3 is CASSFTGKREDTQYF. In nucleotides, the CDR3 is TGTGCCAGCAGCTTTACAGGGAAAAGGGAAGATACGCAGTATTTT.